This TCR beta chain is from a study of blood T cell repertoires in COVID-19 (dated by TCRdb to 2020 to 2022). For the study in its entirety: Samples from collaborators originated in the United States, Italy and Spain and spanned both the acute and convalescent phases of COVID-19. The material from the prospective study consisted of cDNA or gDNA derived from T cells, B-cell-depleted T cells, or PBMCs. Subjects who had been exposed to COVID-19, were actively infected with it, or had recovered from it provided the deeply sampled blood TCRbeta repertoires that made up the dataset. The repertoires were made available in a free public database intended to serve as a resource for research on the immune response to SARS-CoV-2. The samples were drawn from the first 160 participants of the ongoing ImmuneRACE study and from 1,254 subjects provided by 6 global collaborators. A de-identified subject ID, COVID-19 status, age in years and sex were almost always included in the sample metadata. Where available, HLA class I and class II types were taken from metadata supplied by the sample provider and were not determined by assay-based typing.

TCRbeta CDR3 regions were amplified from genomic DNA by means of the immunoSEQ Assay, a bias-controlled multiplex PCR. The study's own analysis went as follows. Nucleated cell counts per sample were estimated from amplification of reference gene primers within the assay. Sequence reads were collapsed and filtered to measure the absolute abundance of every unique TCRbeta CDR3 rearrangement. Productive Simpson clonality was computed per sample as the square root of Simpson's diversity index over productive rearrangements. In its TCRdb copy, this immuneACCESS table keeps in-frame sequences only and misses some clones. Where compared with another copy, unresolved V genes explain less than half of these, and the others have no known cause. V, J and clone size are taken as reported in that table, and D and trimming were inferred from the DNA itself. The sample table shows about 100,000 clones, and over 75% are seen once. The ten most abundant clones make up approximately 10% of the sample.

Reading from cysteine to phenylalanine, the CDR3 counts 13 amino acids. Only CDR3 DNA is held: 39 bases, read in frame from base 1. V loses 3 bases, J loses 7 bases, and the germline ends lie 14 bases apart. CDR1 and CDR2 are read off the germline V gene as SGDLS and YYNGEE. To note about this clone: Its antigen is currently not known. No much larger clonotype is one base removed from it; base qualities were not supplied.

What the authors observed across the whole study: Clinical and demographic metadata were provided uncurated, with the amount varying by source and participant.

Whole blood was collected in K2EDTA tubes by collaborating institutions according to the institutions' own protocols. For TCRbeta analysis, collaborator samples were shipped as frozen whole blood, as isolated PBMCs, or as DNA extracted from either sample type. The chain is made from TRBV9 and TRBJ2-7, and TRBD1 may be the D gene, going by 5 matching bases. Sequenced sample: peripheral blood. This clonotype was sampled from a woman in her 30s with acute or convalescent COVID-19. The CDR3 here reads CASSAPQGKEQYF. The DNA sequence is TGTGCCAGCAGCGCGCCTCAGGGAAAGGAGCAGTACTTC.